The 25 T cell receptor beta chains reported below all come from one sample, sequenced in a study of T cell responses to AZD1222 COVID-19 vaccine. Assay: immunoSEQ multiplex PCR; the TCRdb copy retains only in-frame clones and omits some. The sample holds approximately 130,000 clones; 90% are singletons and the top ten take 1.5% to 2%. Specimen: peripheral blood, collected on day 0 of AZD1222 vaccination. These receptors were taken from an adult in good health.

V usage is TRBV24-1 and J usage is TRBJ1-2, with D tentatively TRBD1 (5 bases). V lost 5 bases and J 8 bases, leaving 11 bases between the germline ends. The germline V gene has CDR1 KGHDR and CDR2 SFDVKD. The CDR3 sequence is 12 residues long. As DNA, the CDR3 is TGTGCCACCAGTGCCCAGGGCATCGGCTACACCTTC. Translation gives CATSAQGIGYTF.

The chain employs TRBV30 and TRBJ2-7; a weak D match, TRBD2 (5 bases). This CDR3 is 13 amino acids long. V was shortened by 4 bases and J by 2 bases, with 12 bases between the two germline ends. Per the germline V gene, CDR1 is GTSNPN and CDR2 is SVGIG (reference sequence). The CDR3 sequence: CAWTRGHPYEQYF. CDR3 nucleotide sequence: TGTGCCTGGACCCGCGGGCACCCCTACGAGCAGTACTTC. The full variable domain, its missing parts supplied by reference TRBV30 and TRBJ2-7, is SQTIHQWPATLVQPVGSPLSLECTVEGTSNPNLYWYRQAAGRGLQLLFYSVGIGQISSEVPQNLSASRPQDRQFILSSKKLLLSDSGFYLCAWTRGHPYEQYFGPGTRLTVT.

The chain couples TRBV3-1 (or the pseudogene TRBV3-2) to TRBJ2-7; TRBD2 agrees at 7 bases. Trimming removed 8 bases from V and 3 bases from J; junction bases left unmatched: 10. CDR1 LGHDT and CDR2 YNNKEL come from the germline V gene (reference sequence). The CDR3 is 14 residues long. CDR3 residues: CASGSGTTNYEQYF. CDR3 coding DNA: TGTGCCAGCGGGAGCGGGACGACCAACTACGAGCAGTACTTC.

The chain has TRBV7-9 and TRBJ1-1; 7 bases line up with TRBD1. The junction had 11 bases not matched to a gene; V was cut back by 4 bases and J by 0 bases. This CDR3 is built from 17 residues. The germline CDR1 and CDR2 sequences are SEHNR and FQNEAQ (reference sequence). This chain's CDR3 is CASSSARPGQMNTEAFF. The CDR3 coding sequence is TGTGCCAGCAGCTCAGCCCGCCCGGGACAGATGAACACTGAAGCTTTCTTT.

This clone was picked up a small number of times. The rearrangement joins TRBV15 to TRBJ1-5, with D hard to call. Per the germline V gene, CDR1 is LNHNV and CDR2 is YYDKDF (reference sequence). Trimming took 2 bases from V and 1 from J, leaving 6 bases between them. The CDR3 length is 14 residues. CDR3 sequence (DNA): TGTGCCACCAGCAGAAGACCGAGCAATCAGCCCCAGCATTTT. It specifies CATSRRPSNQPQHF. Full variable domain (missing parts from reference TRBV15 and TRBJ1-5): DAMVIQNPRYQVTQFGKPVTLSCSQTLNHNVMYWYQQKSSQAPKLLFHYYDKDFNNEADTPDNFQSRRPNTSFCFLDIRSPGLGDTAMYLCATSRRPSNQPQHFGDGTRLSIL.

About this clone: Other nucleotide sequences in the sample specify the same CDR3. The chain is built from TRBV5-6 and TRBJ2-3; tentative D call: TRBD2 (6 bases). The CDR3 spans 15 residues. CDR1 SGHDT and CDR2 YYEEEE come from the germline V gene. V gave up 0 bases and J gave up 3 bases, with 11 bases separating them. The CDR3 nucleotides are TGTGCCAGCAGCTTGGCGGGGGAAGGGACAGATACGCAGTATTTT. Translating gives CASSLAGEGTDTQYF.

The chain joins TRBV15 to TRBJ2-1, with 8 bases fitting TRBD2. Germline CDR1 is LNHNV and CDR2 is YYDKDF (reference sequence). This CDR3 has 14 residues. V gave up 6 bases and J gave up 8 bases; unmatched junction bases: 9. CDR3 in DNA: TGTGCCACCAGTTCCGGGACTAGTCGCCATGAGCAGTTCTTC. Its translation is CATSSGTSRHEQFF.

To note about this clone: The same CDR3 can be traced to other DNA sequences in this sample. This chain connects TRBV4-3 to TRBJ1-5; no reliable D call. This CDR3 region has 15 residues. V shed 0 bases and J shed 0 bases, with 6 bases lying between them. The germline V gene encodes CDR1 LGHNA and CDR2 YSLEER. The DNA of the CDR3 is TGCGCCAGCAGCCAAGATGGGATTAGCAATCAGCCCCAGCATTTT. Translated, it gives CASSQDGISNQPQHF.

The CDR3 region has the DNA TGTGCCAGCAGTTTATTCCCAAGAGTGAACACTGAAGCTTTCTTT. Translation gives CASSLFPRVNTEAFF. The chain links TRBV27 to TRBJ1-1; D gene unclear. Between the trimmed V and J ends, which lost 1 base and 0 bases, there was a span of 9 bases. The CDR3 has 15 amino acids. Germline V gene sequence: CDR1 MNHEY, CDR2 SMNVEV (reference sequence).

The chain combines TRBV7-2 with TRBJ2-2, with 9 bases aligning to TRBD2. V lost 5 bases, J lost 5 bases, and 9 bases stayed unmatched. The CDR3 is made up of 16 amino acids. CDR1 is SGHTA, CDR2 FQGNSA, per germline. The CDR3 is CASSRLAGTYTGELFF. The DNA of the CDR3 is TGTGCCAGCAGCCGGCTAGCGGGGACGTATACCGGGGAGCTGTTTTTT.

The chain uses TRBV7-9 and TRBJ1-1; D is perhaps TRBD1 (5 bases). Germline V lookup: CDR1 SEHNR, CDR2 FQNEAQ (reference sequence). The CDR3 contains 15 residues. Trimming removed 2 bases from V and 4 bases from J, with 14 bases in between. The CDR3 reads CASSLTDTLGTEAFF. CDR3 nucleotides: TGTGCCAGCAGCTTAACGGACACACTTGGCACTGAAGCTTTCTTT. Looking up the rest from reference TRBV7-9 and TRBJ1-1 gives the full variable domain: DTGVSQNPRHKITKRGQNVTFRCDPISEHNRLYWYRQTLGQGPEFLTYFQNEAQLEKSRLLSDRFSAERPKGSFSTLEIQRTEQGDSAMYLCASSLTDTLGTEAFFGQGTRLTVV.

This clone is a singleton in its sample. The gene calls are TRBV14 and TRBJ1-2; maybe TRBD1 (5 bases). The V gene lost 4 bases and the J gene lost 0 bases, with 6 bases spanning the gap. CDR1 and CDR2 from the germline V gene are SGHDN and FVKESK. This CDR3 contains 13 residues. CDR3 sequence: CASSLGPNYGYTF. CDR3 bases: TGTGCCAGCAGCCTGGGACCTAACTATGGCTACACCTTC.

The chain carries TRBV30 and TRBJ1-6; the D is unclear. CDR3 size: 14 residues. V gave up 0 bases and J gave up 0 bases, with 3 bases separating them. CDR1 is GTSNPN and CDR2 is SVGIG in the germline V gene (reference sequence). CDR3: CAWSVSSYNSPLHF. The CDR3 nucleotides read TGTGCCTGGAGTGTGAGCTCCTATAATTCACCCCTCCACTTT.

The V gene is TRBV4-3, the J gene TRBJ1-1; no clear D. There are 16 residues in the CDR3. The germline V gene encodes CDR1 LGHNA and CDR2 YSLEER. The V and J ends lost 0 bases and 6 bases respectively, with 17 bases between them. CDR3 amino acids: CASSQDLTGYVPEAFF. The CDR3 nucleotides read TGCGCCAGCAGCCAAGATCTTACGGGGTATGTCCCTGAAGCTTTCTTT.

The V gene is TRBV30, the J gene TRBJ1-4; D might be TRBD1 (6 bases). V lost 1 base and J 13 bases, leaving 13 bases between the germline ends. This CDR3 spans 12 amino acids. From germline, CDR1 is GTSNPN and CDR2 SVGIG (reference sequence). The CDR3 loop reads CAWSDSGAVLFF. CDR3 coding DNA: TGTGCCTGGAGTGATTCGGGGGCAGTACTGTTTTTT.

The chain carries TRBV5-1 and TRBJ1-4, with 9 bases fitting TRBD1. The trim removed 3 bases at V and 7 bases at J, leaving 1 base unmatched. In germline, CDR1 is SGHRS, CDR2 YFSETQ. This CDR3 has 13 residues. The CDR3 reads CASSSGQGEKLFF. The CDR3 DNA reads as TGCGCCAGCAGCTCGGGACAGGGTGAAAAACTGTTTTTT.

This clone was counted once. The V gene is TRBV6-6, the J gene TRBJ1-5; 10 nucleotides agree with TRBD1. Germline V lookup: CDR1 MNHNY, CDR2 SVGAGI (reference sequence). The CDR3 totals 15 residues. The V gene end was trimmed by 4 bases and the J gene end by 7 bases; junction bases not matched to a gene: 7. CDR3 residues: CASSFLGTGEQPQHF. The CDR3 nucleotides read TGTGCCAGCAGTTTCCTCGGGACAGGGGAGCAGCCCCAGCATTTT.

J is TRBJ1-5 and V is TRBV10-3, with D uncertain. V was cut by 2 bases and J by 4 bases, with 9 bases left in between. There are 14 residues in the CDR3. Germline V gene sequence: CDR1 ENHRY, CDR2 SYGVKD. The CDR3 DNA sequence: TGTGCCATCAGTGAGGGCCAATCTAATCAGCCCCAGCATTTT. Protein: CAISEGQSNQPQHF.

The genes are TRBV3-1 (or the pseudogene TRBV3-2) and TRBJ2-7; TRBD2 matches at 11 bases. CDR3 length equals 15 residues. CDR1 is LGHDT and CDR2 is YNNKEL in the germline V gene (reference sequence). V lost 6 bases to trimming and J lost 3 bases; unmatched junction nucleotides: 7. The CDR3, as DNA: TGTGCCAGCAGTCAACCGGGACTAGCGGTCTACGAGCAGTACTTC. Translation gives CASSQPGLAVYEQYF.

This chain connects TRBV28 to TRBJ2-7; weak D call: TRBD1 (6 bases). Trimming removed 6 bases at V and 5 bases at J, with 20 bases between. This CDR3 is built from 15 residues. Per germline, CDR1 MDHEN and CDR2 SYDVKM. The CDR3 sequence is CASSPGDNLKDEQYF. The DNA of the CDR3 is TGTGCCAGCAGCCCAGGGGACAACTTGAAGGACGAGCAGTACTTC.

V and J are TRBV10-3 and TRBJ2-1, with a weak D call TRBD1 (6 bases). V shed 9 bases and J shed 4 bases, with 19 bases lying between them. This CDR3 has 15 amino acids. Per germline, CDR1 ENHRY and CDR2 SYGVKD. This CDR3 is CAILARDTAYNEQFF. The CDR3 DNA reads TGTGCCATACTCGCCCGGGACACGGCATACAATGAGCAGTTCTTC.

The chain carries TRBV3-1 (or the pseudogene TRBV3-2) and TRBJ2-3; D not resolved. The V and J ends lost 4 bases and 2 bases respectively, with 4 bases between them. The CDR3 has 12 residues. Looked up from germline, CDR1 is LGHDT and CDR2 is YNNKEL (reference sequence). CDR3 in amino acids: CASSLDTDTQYF. CDR3 sequence (DNA): TGTGCCAGCAGCCTCGACACAGATACGCAGTATTTT.

J is TRBJ1-5 and V is TRBV24-1; TRBD1 is a possible D gene (6 bases). The CDR3 totals 14 residues. V shed 6 bases and J shed 3 bases, with 11 bases lying between them. The germline V gene encodes CDR1 KGHDR and CDR2 SFDVKD. CDR3 loop: CATSQGLHNQPQHF. The DNA for the CDR3 is TGTGCCACCAGTCAGGGGTTACACAATCAGCCCCAGCATTTT.

This chain connects TRBV6-4 to TRBJ2-1; maybe TRBD2 (5 bases). This CDR3 region has 14 residues. The V end was cut by 4 bases, the J end by 6 bases, with 13 bases between. Per the germline V gene, CDR1 is MRHNA and CDR2 is SNTAGT. CDR3 coding DNA: TGTGCCAGCAGTGCCGAGGACTGGTTCAATGAGCAGTTCTTC. Translating gives CASSAEDWFNEQFF.

The CDR3, as DNA: TGCGCCAGCAGGTCAGGGGAGTATAGCAATCAGCCCCAGCATTTT. The encoded protein is CASRSGEYSNQPQHF. This chain joins TRBV4-1 and TRBJ1-5; the D gene is possibly TRBD1 (6 bases). Trimming removed 6 bases from V and 0 bases from J, with 12 bases in between. Germline V gene sequence: CDR1 MGHRA, CDR2 YSYEKL. This CDR3 has 15 residues.